What follows describes a single TCR beta chain. This clonotype came up a few times. The antigen this receptor binds is unknown. A read error may explain this, as a much larger clone is one base away. Library preparation employed 5' RACE. TCRdb names Illumina HiSeq 2000 as the instrument used. A universal primer binding site was introduced by template switching, and a unique molecular identifier was present in the final cDNA, enabling accurate counting of TCR cDNA molecules. Specific primers in the conserved constant-segment region were used to synthesize first-strand cDNA for the TCR alpha and beta chains. To control for contamination, each cDNA library was double barcoded with a SMART-Mk sample barcode plus Illumina barcodes. Two successive PCR steps introduced TruSeq adapter sequences along with Illumina sample barcodes. The TCR alpha and beta cDNA libraries were sequenced on the Illumina HiSeq platform using custom primers. Concerning the study's data processing: Unique molecular identifiers were extracted from raw reads with MiGEC, and CDR3 positions were determined with MiXCR. Recombination models were inferred per individual with the repgenHMM and IGoR tools using an EM algorithm. The tcR package in R was used for shared clonotype analysis, with sharing normalized by the product of cloneset sizes. To study raw recombination without the effects of thymic and clonal selection, out-of-frame nonproductive sequences were analyzed. TCRdb cleaned the public reads at Q25 with fastp, built clones with MiXCR and kept in-frame beta chains. Identical CDR3 protein sequences are pooled into one entry, listed with their most common genes and DNA. The V and J calls were determined by TCRdb, not by the authors. Present in this sample are a few hundred thousand distinct CDR3 sequences, nearly 15% of which were seen just once. The ten largest clones represent 0.44% of the sample.

Only healthy Caucasian donors were included. The twin cohort comprised three pairs of female monozygotic twins, all aged about 18 to 29 years. CD4+ and CD8+ T cell populations were isolated with positive isolation kits from Invitrogen. This record belongs to a study of identical twins (dated by TCRdb to 2016 to 2018). Some background on the complete study: TCR alpha and beta repertoires from monozygotic twins, unrelated adults of various ages and cord blood were deep-sequenced to test whether fetal clonotypes persist. To rule out contamination, the twin experiments were replicated at different times with different library preparation protocols.

The paper as a whole reports these results and caveats: Conclusions relied on cross-sectional statistical analysis, since the same donors could not be followed over many years. In monozygotic twins, recombination models systematically underestimated out-of-frame TCR alpha sharing, but the models matched the sharing seen between unrelated individuals. Fewer insertions were carried by abundant cord blood beta clonotypes, a similar but weaker trend appeared in young adult naive repertoires, and no such trend appeared in memory repertoires. In beta out-of-frame sequences, excess twin sharing was weaker, because having fewer shared sequences lowered the signal-to-noise ratio. Zero-insertion analyses could be partly confounded by invariant T cells such as MAIT and iNKT, although diverse VJ usage argued against such confounding for most clonotypes. Compared with coincidental sharing between unrelated individuals, out-of-frame TCR alpha sequences shared between twins had an excess of sequences with low generation probability.

V was cut back by 7 bases and J by 1 base, leaving a gap of 23 bases between them. Sequences SGHAT (CDR1) and FQDESV (CDR2) are obtained from the germline V gene (reference sequence). The CDR3 contains 18 residues, cysteine and phenylalanine counted. Just the 54-base CDR3 DNA is kept, in frame starting at base 1. This sample also appeared in a second study, on yellow fever vaccine responses in identical twins. The second study's authors report: The authors reported that the T cell response to vaccination in identical twins appeared partly convergent and partly personalized. The study precisely tracked vaccine-responding T cell clones in identical twins.

The chain links TRBV11-1 with TRBJ1-5; D gene: possibly TRBD1, on 6 matching bases. The source of this sequence is a young woman in good health. The specimen sequenced was CD4+ T cells sorted from blood. Read as DNA, the sequence is TGTGCCAGCATCTTCCATCCCCTTTGGGACACGAGCAATCAGCCCCAGCATTTT. It encodes CASIFHPLWDTSNQPQHF.